The sequence of this TCR beta chain was determined in a study of cytomegalovirus exposure and HLA in healthy donors. CDR1 MNHEY and CDR2 SMNVEV come from the germline V gene (reference sequence). J lost 0 bases, V lost 6 bases, and 5 bases had no gene match. The CDR3 is made up of 14 amino acids. A word on this clone: What it binds is not known.

Study-wide results and caveats: Reports indicate that TCR beta sequences accurately predicted the HLA-A and HLA-B alleles of most subjects.

The PCR was carried out with 60 Vbeta primers and 13 Jbeta primers. The protocol was immunoSEQ multiplex PCR, while the TCRdb copy is restricted to in-frame clones and leaves out a portion. The repertoire consists of around 130,000 clones, with around 84% occurring once and the leading ten covering about 2.7%. V is TRBV27 and J is TRBJ2-7; 7 positions match TRBD1. The clonotype was recovered from a young woman in good health and CMV-seropositive. Sequences were obtained from PBMCs. CDR3 residues: CASRTTGSSYEQYF. The DNA of the CDR3 is TGTGCCAGCAGAACGACAGGGTCCTCCTACGAGCAGTACTTC.